These 6 T cell receptor beta chains were sequenced from one sample in a study of T cells after yellow fever vaccination. TCRdb re-derived calls from the 5' RACE reads in MiXCR, one entry per CDR3 protein. The sample records a few hundred thousand distinct CDR3 sequences, almost 4% being singletons. The source material was PBMCs, sampled 5 days after the yellow fever booster vaccination. The source is a man aged 18 to 30 who received the YFV17D yellow fever vaccine.

The V gene is TRBV7-9, the J gene TRBJ1-4; D remains unclear. This CDR3 spans 14 amino acids. The V gene lost 5 bases and the J gene lost 2 bases, with 9 bases spanning the gap. Germline loops: CDR1 SEHNR, CDR2 FQNEAQ (reference sequence). CDR3 in DNA: TGTGCCAGCAGCGCCCTAGCCACTAATGAAAAACTGTTTTTT. It encodes CASSALATNEKLFF.

This clonotype was seen at least ten times. The chain carries TRBV20-1 and TRBJ2-1, with TRBD1 as a possible D gene (5 bases). The V gene's germline CDR1 is DFQATT and CDR2 SNEGSKA (reference sequence). Trimming left V 4 bases short and J 2 bases short, with 12 bases between. CDR3 length: 14 residues. CDR3 sequence (DNA): TGCAGTGCTAAAGGGGAACCCCCCTACAATGAGCAGTTCTTC. It yields the protein CSAKGEPPYNEQFF.

This clonotype was detected ten times or more. The chain couples TRBV5-1 to TRBJ1-6, with 11 bases that match TRBD1. Germline V CDR1 and CDR2: SGHRS, YFSETQ. The CDR3 has 14 residues. J lost 10 bases, V lost 4 bases, and 4 bases had no gene match. Written as DNA, the CDR3 is TGCGCCAGCAGCGCGGGACAGGGGGGATCACCCCTCCACTTT. Its protein is CASSAGQGGSPLHF. Complete variable domain (other parts from reference TRBV5-1 and TRBJ1-6): KAGVTQTPRYLIKTRGQQVTLSCSPISGHRSVSWYQQTPGQGLQFLFEYFSETQRNKGNFPGRFSGRQFSNSRSEMNVSTLELGDSALYLCASSAGQGGSPLHFGNGTRLTVT.

In its sample, this clonotype was seen many times. This chain joins TRBV20-1 and TRBJ1-5; D uncertain. The CDR3 has 14 amino acids. Germline V gene sequence: CDR1 DFQATT, CDR2 SNEGSKA (reference sequence). V shed 6 bases and J shed 0 bases, with 12 bases lying between them. CDR3 loop: CSAQTDYSNQPQHF. CDR3 bases: TGCAGTGCCCAGACCGATTATAGCAATCAGCCCCAGCATTTT.

This clonotype has ten or more counts. The J gene is TRBJ2-3, the V gene TRBV5-1; D gene ambiguous. This CDR3 has 14 residues. Looked up from germline, CDR1 is SGHRS and CDR2 is YFSETQ. Trimming took 3 bases from V and 9 from J, leaving 17 bases between them. The CDR3 loop is CASSSQGPAGTQYF. In DNA, the CDR3 is TGCGCCAGCAGCTCCCAAGGTCCGGCAGGAACGCAGTATTTT.

The V gene is TRBV5-4, the J gene TRBJ1-1; D may be TRBD1 (5 bases). Germline V gene data show CDR1 as SGHNT and CDR2 as YYREEE (reference sequence). The V and J ends lost 4 bases and 5 bases respectively, with 18 bases between them. CDR3 length: 15 residues. The CDR3 nucleotides are TGTGCCAGCAGCCGAACGAACACAGGAAGGACTGAAGCTTTCTTT. Translated, it gives CASSRTNTGRTEAFF.